Below, one T cell receptor (beta chain) is given with its context. In its sample, this clonotype was seen many times. Its recognized antigen is unknown. It has no much larger one-base neighbor in the sample; base qualities were not kept. Via the germline V gene, CDR1 is SGHRS and CDR2 YFSETQ. Cut back by 0 bases and 1 base, the V and J ends lie 7 bases apart. The CDR3 runs 15 amino acids, cysteine and phenylalanine included. Only the CDR3 portion is preserved as DNA: 45 bases, with reading frame beginning at the first base. For the unsorted PBMC libraries, 2 million PBMCs were stored in RNAlater at -80 degrees C until RNA extraction and were used to generate the libraries. The multiple sclerosis patients were enrolled in a US clinical protocol that evaluated disease progression with magnetic resonance imaging. PBMCs were separated from peripheral blood using Ficoll-Hypaque density gradient centrifugation and then cryopreserved in liquid nitrogen.

These data are taken from a study of neurological immune-mediated disorders (dated by TCRdb to about 2019). Regarding the complete study: Among the roughly 34 multiple sclerosis patients, relapsing-remitting MS was present in roughly 30 and secondary progressive MS was present in 3. The cohort was made up of approximately 71 subjects, consisting of 15 or so HAM/TSP patients, 35 or so multiple sclerosis patients and 20 healthy controls. Peripheral blood TCR-beta repertoires from HTLV-I-associated myelopathy (HAM/TSP) patients, multiple sclerosis patients and healthy controls were compared by UMI-based sequencing. The 95 to 120 TCR-beta libraries covered PBMC samples along with longitudinal samples, technical triplicates, and paired sorted CD4+ and CD8+ T-cell subsets. Findings and caveats that apply to the study as a whole: TCR clonal expansion was highest in HAM/TSP patients and lowest in MS patients, with MS patients falling below even healthy controls. Expanded clones from different subjects shared no identical CDR3 amino acid sequences, which suggests that TCR-beta repertoires were private in all groups. The MS cluster showed no association with clinical or MRI features, and the authors stated that larger cohorts are needed. In phylogenetic analysis, the repertoires of 18 of 34 MS patients grouped into a cluster of related CDR3 sequences, which suggests a possible signature at the repertoire level.

To synthesize cDNA, template-switch 5'RACE was performed with a primer carrying a 10-nucleotide random unique molecular identifier so that each TCR transcript was tagged. Every sequencing run yielded over 190 million TCR-beta sequences covering 15-18 subjects. The RNeasy kit was used to extract total RNA. Using the KAPA Real-time Library Amplification kit, TCR-beta VDJ regions were amplified with primers for the TCR constant region and the 5'RACE anchor. Sample indexes and Illumina adaptors were added in a first PCR, and a second PCR then increased library yield. After Ampure bead purification, the TCR product of roughly 650 bp was size-selected on a 2% E-gel SizeSelection system. Before pooling, library quality was assessed on a Bioanalyzer, concentration was determined with Qubit, and library quantification was performed with the Kapa Library Quantification kit. Paired-end 2 x 150 bp sequencing of the libraries was performed on an Illumina HiSeq 2500. To increase sequence diversity, roughly 24-31% phiX was spiked into each library pool. In the source study's methods: Quality-filtered reads were processed with the UMI-based MiGEC pipeline, and over 80% of raw TCR sequences were removed by the MiGEC pipeline during error correction. IMGT germline references were used for alignment of VDJ genes, and clonotypes were defined by a unique CDR3 amino acid sequence together with V-J genes. Clonal expansion, Shannon diversity and CDR3 relatedness were evaluated with VDJtools (CalcPairwiseDistances, ClusterSamples), while phylogenetic trees were built in CLCbio workbench. A clone was classed as expanded if it had 8 or more unique UMIs, a cutoff based on coefficient-of-variation modelling across technical triplicates. The raw public data were reprocessed by TCRdb itself: fastp quality trimming at Q25, MiXCR clonotype calling, in-frame beta chains only. Each CDR3 protein gets just one entry, which takes the most common genes and DNA from the rows behind it. TCRdb's processing, not the authors', yielded these V and J calls. For this sample there are 100,000 to 150,000 distinct CDR3 sequences; about 3.2% appear just once. The top ten clones comprise 1% to 1.5% of the sample.

The V and J segments used are TRBV5-1 and TRBJ2-2; possibly the D gene is TRBD1, per 5 matching bases. This TCR was sampled from a woman aged 25 to 39 with multiple sclerosis. Sequenced: PBMCs. CDR3 reads: CASSLGTKNTGELFF. The sequence in DNA is TGCGCCAGCAGCTTGGGGACAAAGAACACCGGGGAGCTGTTTTTT.